This T cell receptor beta chain was captured in a study of blood T cell repertoires in COVID-19 (dated by TCRdb to the early 2020s). For the wider study: Samples covering the acute and convalescent phases of COVID-19 were provided by collaborators in the United States, Italy and Spain. The material from the prospective study consisted of cDNA or gDNA derived from T cells, B-cell-depleted T cells, or PBMCs. Where available, HLA class I and class II types were obtained from metadata supplied by the sample provider rather than from assay-based typing. A de-identified subject ID, COVID-19 status, age in years and sex were almost always included in the sample metadata. A freely available public database, intended as a resource for researchers studying the immune response to SARS-CoV-2, is where the repertoires were released. The samples were drawn from two sources: the first 160 participants of the ongoing ImmuneRACE study, and approximately 1,300 subjects contributed by 6 global collaborators. Subjects who had been exposed to COVID-19, were actively infected with it, or had recovered from it provided the deeply sampled blood TCRbeta repertoires that made up the dataset.

This clone was counted once. There is no known antigen for this receptor. No base quality values were provided; no much bigger clone lies one nucleotide off. The CDR3 measures 15 amino acids from cysteine to phenylalanine. CDR3 DNA is the only sequence kept; it has 45 bases, read in frame from the first base. CDR1 LNHNV and CDR2 YYDKDF were looked up in the germline V gene (reference sequence). V is clipped by 3 bases and J by 4 bases, and the sequence between their germline boundaries is 15 bases long. TCRbeta CDR3 regions were amplified from genomic DNA using the immunoSEQ Assay, a bias-controlled multiplex PCR. As for the authors' bioinformatics: Within the assay, amplification of reference gene primers was used to estimate how many nucleated cells each sample contained. To quantify the absolute abundance of each unique TCRbeta CDR3 rearrangement, sequence reads were collapsed and filtered. For each sample, productive Simpson clonality was calculated by taking the square root of Simpson's diversity index across productive rearrangements. As stored in TCRdb, this immuneACCESS dataset retains in-frame rearrangements with V and J assigned. A fraction of the clones does not appear; measured against another copy, unresolved V genes explain less than half of the discrepancy, and the remainder lacks a known reason. The D gene and trimming were derived from the DNA, and the V and J assignments and clone size from that table. This sample has under 300,000 clones in its table, and approximately 80% of those were observed once. Roughly 1.9% of the sample rests with the top ten.

Study-wide conclusions, independent of this receptor: The quantity of clinical and demographic metadata differed by source and by participant and was supplied without curation.

Samples from volunteer blood donors who had recovered from COVID-19 were contributed by a second Seattle source. Whole blood was collected in K2EDTA tubes by collaborating institutions according to the institutions' own protocols. Collaborator samples were shipped for TCRbeta analysis as frozen whole blood, isolated PBMCs, or DNA extracted from either sample type. Sequences were obtained from peripheral blood. The chain links TRBV15 with TRBJ1-2; D gene: possibly TRBD1, on 5 matching bases. The receptor comes from a man aged 25 to 40 who had recovered from COVID-19. The CDR3 region has the sequence CATSRRDSRGYGYTF. The DNA is TGTGCCACCAGCAGGCGGGACTCCCGGGGCTATGGCTACACCTTC.